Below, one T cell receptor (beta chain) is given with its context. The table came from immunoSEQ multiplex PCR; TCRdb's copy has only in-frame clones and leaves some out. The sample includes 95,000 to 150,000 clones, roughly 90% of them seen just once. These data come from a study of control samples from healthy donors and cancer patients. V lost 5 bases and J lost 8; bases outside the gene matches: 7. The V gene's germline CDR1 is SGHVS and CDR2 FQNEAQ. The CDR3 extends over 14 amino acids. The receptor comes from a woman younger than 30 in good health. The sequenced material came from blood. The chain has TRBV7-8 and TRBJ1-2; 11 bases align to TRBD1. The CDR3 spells CASSEGQGAGGYTF. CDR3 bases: TGTGCCAGCAGCGAAGGACAGGGGGCTGGAGGCTACACCTTC.